A selection of T cell receptor beta chains follows, all from one sample in a study of identical twins. MiXCR, run by TCRdb on the 5' RACE reads, gives a single entry per CDR3 protein. The sample shows 450,000 to 650,000 distinct CDR3 sequences, more than 9% of them seen only once. These data are also associated with another study on yellow fever vaccine responses in identical twins.

The material sequenced was PBMCs. These receptors came from a woman in her late teens or twenties in good health. Both conserved end residues are part of each CDR3. D genes are given only for firm matches. Size tells how often a clone was seen (once, few, many) or the class of an expanded clone, and some rows leave it out.

J	V	size	D	DNA	CDR3
TRBJ2-7	TRBV6-5	-	-	TGTGCCAGCAGTTACTCCAGACAGAGCTCCTACGAGCAGTACTTC	CASSYSRQSSYEQYF
TRBJ1-2	TRBV28	-	-	TGTGCCAGCAAGGCAGGTGACTATGGCTACACCTTC	CASKAGDYGYTF
TRBJ1-1	TRBV4-3	many	-	TGCGCCAGCAGTAGTAGGGGGGCTGGAACTGAAGCTTTCTTT	CASSSRGAGTEAFF
TRBJ1-1	TRBV9	few	TRBD1	TGTGCCAGCAGCGGCTCCGGGACAGAGAACACTGAAGCTTTCTTT	CASSGSGTENTEAFF
TRBJ1-5	TRBV11-2	many	TRBD1	TGTGCCAGCAGCTTAGGGACAGGGGTTAGCAATCAGCCCCAGCATTTT	CASSLGTGVSNQPQHF
TRBJ2-5	TRBV15	-	TRBD2	TGTGCCACCAGGATAGGGAGGGGCCAAGAGACCCAGTACTTC	CATRIGRGQETQYF
TRBJ2-7	TRBV27	few	-	TGTGCCAGCAGTTTACAATGGGGGAACGACGAGCAGTACTTC	CASSLQWGNDEQYF
TRBJ2-3	TRBV20-1	few	-	TGCAGTGCTAGTCGGGGTGCAGATACGCAGTATTTT	CSASRGADTQYF
TRBJ2-1	TRBV4-3	-	-	TGCGCCAGCAGCCAAGATTCAAGGGGGGAGATATATGAGCAGTTCTTC	CASSQDSRGEIYEQFF
TRBJ2-4	TRBV7-2	-	-	TGTGCCAGCAGGCGGGACGAAGCCGGAGCCAAAAACATTCAGTACTTC	CASRRDEAGAKNIQYF
TRBJ2-7	TRBV4-3	few	-	TGCGCCAGCAGCCAAGATACTGGACTTTTGGAACGCTACGAGCAGTACTTC	CASSQDTGLLERYEQYF
TRBJ2-7	TRBV7-8	-	-	TGTGCCAGCAGCCTCCTCGCTTTCGAGCAGTACTTC	CASSLLAFEQYF
TRBJ2-3	TRBV11-2	many	TRBD2	TGTGCCAGCAGCTTCCGGGGGGGCACAGATACGCAGTATTTT	CASSFRGGTDTQYF
TRBJ1-2	TRBV5-1	many	-	TGCGCCAGCAGCTTGGAAGGGGAAAAATATGGCTACACCTTC	CASSLEGEKYGYTF
TRBJ2-6	TRBV4-2	few	-	TGTGCCAGCAGCCCCTATGCAGGGATTAACTCTGGGGCCAACGTCCTGACTTTC	CASSPYAGINSGANVLTF
TRBJ2-3	TRBV20-1	few	TRBD1	TGCAGTGCTGGGGATCTGACAGGGTCGACAGATACGCAGTATTTT	CSAGDLTGSTDTQYF
TRBJ2-1	TRBV19	-	TRBD1	TGTGCCAGTACCGACAGGGGGACCGACAATGAGCAGTTCTTC	CASTDRGTDNEQFF
TRBJ2-3	TRBV29-1	few	TRBD2	TGCAGCGTTGAAACCCAGCGGGGGACCTCAGATACGCAGTATTTT	CSVETQRGTSDTQYF
TRBJ1-2	TRBV7-6	-	-	TGTGCCAGCAGGGATCCGGGCGACAGTGGCTACACCTTC	CASRDPGDSGYTF
TRBJ2-4	TRBV19	few	TRBD1	TGTGCCAGTAGACTCGCCACAGGGGACCTAGCCAAAAACATTCAGTACTTC	CASRLATGDLAKNIQYF
TRBJ2-6	TRBV4-3	-	-	TGCGCCAGCAGCCAAGAGCCCCCGGCGATAGCGTCTGGGGCCAACGTCCTGACTTTC	CASSQEPPAIASGANVLTF
TRBJ1-4	TRBV20-1	-	TRBD1	TGCAGTGCTAGAGGTCGCGACAGGGCAACTAATGAAAAACTGTTTTTT	CSARGRDRATNEKLFF
TRBJ2-7	TRBV12-3/TRBV12-4	-	-	TGTGCCAGCAGTCCAGCGGACGTTTACGAGCAGTACTTC	CASSPADVYEQYF
TRBJ2-4	TRBV28	few	TRBD2	TGTGCCAGCACCCCTGCGGGGGGAAGGGCCAAAAACATTCAGTACTTC	CASTPAGGRAKNIQYF
TRBJ2-2	TRBV11-2	few	-	TGTGCCAGCAGTGGTCTGGGGACCGGGGAGCTGTTTTTT	CASSGLGTGELFF
TRBJ1-1	TRBV6-5	few	-	TGTGCCAGCAGTTACTCGCGGGGGTTAGGGAACACTGAAGCTTTCTTT	CASSYSRGLGNTEAFF
TRBJ2-6	TRBV28	-	-	TGTGCCAGCAGTTCGAAGACTAGATCCGGGGCCAACGTCCTGACTTTC	CASSSKTRSGANVLTF
TRBJ1-1	TRBV7-2	-	-	TGTGCCAGCTGGAGCCTGGGCATGAACACTGAAGCTTTCTTT	CASWSLGMNTEAFF
TRBJ2-1	TRBV11-2	few	TRBD2	TGTGCCAGCAGCTTAGATAGGGTCCTAGCGGTCTACAATGAGCAGTTCTTC	CASSLDRVLAVYNEQFF
TRBJ2-3	TRBV7-2	few	TRBD2	TGTGCCAGCAGCCCCCCGACTAGCGGGAGGAAAGATACGCAGTATTTT	CASSPPTSGRKDTQYF
TRBJ2-3	TRBV9	-	TRBD1	TGTGCCAGCAGCGGGCGGACAGGGAGCACAGATACGCAGTATTTT	CASSGRTGSTDTQYF
TRBJ2-7	TRBV21-1	-	-	TGTGCCAGCAGCCAAAAGCGAATGGACAGGGGAGGCGAGCAGTACTTC	CASSQKRMDRGGEQYF
TRBJ1-6	TRBV10-2	few	-	TGCGCCAGCAGTGATTGGGGGGGTAATTCACCCCTCCACTTT	CASSDWGGNSPLHF
TRBJ2-5	TRBV20-1	few	TRBD2	TGCAGTGCTAGAGATCGTTTGGCTAGCGGGAGTCCAAGGGAGACCCAGTACTTC	CSARDRLASGSPRETQYF
TRBJ2-1	TRBV5-6	many	TRBD2	TGTGCCAGCACCTTACTAGCGGGTATCTACAATGAGCAGTTCTTC	CASTLLAGIYNEQFF
TRBJ2-7	TRBV7-9	few	-	TGTGCCAGCAGCTTTCCAGGAAACTCCTACGAGCAGTACTTC	CASSFPGNSYEQYF
TRBJ2-3	TRBV5-4	-	TRBD1	TGTGCCAGCAGCTTGTCACAGGGGGCAGGATTTAGGGCAGATACGCAGTATTTT	CASSLSQGAGFRADTQYF